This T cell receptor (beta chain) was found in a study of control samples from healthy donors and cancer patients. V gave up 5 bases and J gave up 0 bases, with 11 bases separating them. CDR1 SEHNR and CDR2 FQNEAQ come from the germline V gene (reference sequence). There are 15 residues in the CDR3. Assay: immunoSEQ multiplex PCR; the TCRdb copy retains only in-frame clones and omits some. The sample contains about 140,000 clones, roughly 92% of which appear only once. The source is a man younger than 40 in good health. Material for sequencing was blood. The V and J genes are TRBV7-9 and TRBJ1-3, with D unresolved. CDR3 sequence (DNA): TGTGCCAGCAGCCCCTACACGACCTCTGGAAACACCATATATTTT. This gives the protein CASSPYTTSGNTIYF.